The sequence of this TCR beta chain was determined in a study of cytomegalovirus exposure and HLA in healthy donors. PCR used 60 Vbeta primers and 13 Jbeta primers. Libraries were prepared by immunoSEQ multiplex PCR; TCRdb keeps only in-frame clonotypes and omits some of them. The profile covers approximately 120,000 clones, with just under 75% appearing a single time and approximately 4.8% taken by the ten largest. At collection, donors were nominally healthy, but unrecorded immune exposures were probable. Per germline, CDR1 SGDLS and CDR2 YYNGEE. This CDR3 has 14 residues. J was trimmed by 7 bases and V by 5 bases; bases with no gene match: 9.

The origin of this receptor is a man aged 55 to 70 in good health and CMV-seropositive. The chain recombines TRBV9 with TRBJ2-1; 7 nucleotides align to TRBD1. Sequenced: PBMCs. Here the CDR3 reads CASRRGHVENEQFF. The DNA for the CDR3 is TGTGCCAGCAGAAGGGGGCATGTAGAAAATGAGCAGTTCTTC.